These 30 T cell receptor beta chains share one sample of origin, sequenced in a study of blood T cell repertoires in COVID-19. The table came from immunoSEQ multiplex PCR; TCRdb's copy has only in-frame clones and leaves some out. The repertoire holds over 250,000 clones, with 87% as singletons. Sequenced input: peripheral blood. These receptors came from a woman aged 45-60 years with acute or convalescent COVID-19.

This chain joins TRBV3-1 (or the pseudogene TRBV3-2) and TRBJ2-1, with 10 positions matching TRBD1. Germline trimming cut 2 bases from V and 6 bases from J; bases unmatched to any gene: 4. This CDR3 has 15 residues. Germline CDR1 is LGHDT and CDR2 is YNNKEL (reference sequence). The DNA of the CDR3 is TGTGCCAGCAGCCAAACGACAGGGGGCTTCAATGAGCAGTTCTTC. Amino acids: CASSQTTGGFNEQFF.

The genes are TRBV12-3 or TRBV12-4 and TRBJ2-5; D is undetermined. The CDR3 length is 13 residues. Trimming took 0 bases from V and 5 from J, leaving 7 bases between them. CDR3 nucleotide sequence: TGTGCCAGCAGTTTAGCAAGCTCGGAGACCCAGTACTTC. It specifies CASSLASSETQYF.

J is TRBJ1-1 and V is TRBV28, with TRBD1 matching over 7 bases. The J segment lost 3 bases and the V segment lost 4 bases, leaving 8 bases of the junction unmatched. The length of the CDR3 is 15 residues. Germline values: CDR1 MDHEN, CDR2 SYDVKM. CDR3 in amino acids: CASSSPGGKDTEAFF. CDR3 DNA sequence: TGTGCCAGCAGTTCGCCAGGGGGGAAGGACACTGAAGCTTTCTTT.

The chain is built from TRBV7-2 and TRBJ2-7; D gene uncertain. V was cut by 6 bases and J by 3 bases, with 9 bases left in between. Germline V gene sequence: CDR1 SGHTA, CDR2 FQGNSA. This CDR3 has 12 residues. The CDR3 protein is CASSPSHYEQYF. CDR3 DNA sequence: TGTGCCAGCAGTCCGAGCCACTACGAGCAGTACTTC. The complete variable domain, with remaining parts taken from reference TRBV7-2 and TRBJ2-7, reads GAGVSQSPSNKVTEKGKDVELRCDPISGHTALYWYRQSLGQGLEFLIYFQGNSAPDKSGLPSDRFSAERTGGSVSTLTIQRTQQEDSAVYLCASSPSHYEQYFGPGTRLTVT.

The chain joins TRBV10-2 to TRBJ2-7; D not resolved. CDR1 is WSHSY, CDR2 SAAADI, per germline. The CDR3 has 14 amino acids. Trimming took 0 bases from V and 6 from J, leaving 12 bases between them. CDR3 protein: CASSESERGGEQYF. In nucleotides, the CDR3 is TGCGCCAGCAGTGAGTCGGAGCGAGGTGGCGAGCAGTACTTC.

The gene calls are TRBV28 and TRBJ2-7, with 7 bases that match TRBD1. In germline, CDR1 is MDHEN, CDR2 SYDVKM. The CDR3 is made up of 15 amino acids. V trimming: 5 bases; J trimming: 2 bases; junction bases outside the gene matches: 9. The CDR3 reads CASSPRPTGTYEQYF. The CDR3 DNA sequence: TGTGCCAGCAGTCCTCGTCCGACAGGGACCTACGAGCAGTACTTC.

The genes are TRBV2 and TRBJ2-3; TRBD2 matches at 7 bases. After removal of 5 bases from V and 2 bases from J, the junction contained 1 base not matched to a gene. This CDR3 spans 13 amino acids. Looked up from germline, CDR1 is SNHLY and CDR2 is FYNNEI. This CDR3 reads CASSSGNTDTQYF. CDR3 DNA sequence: TGTGCCAGCAGTAGCGGGAACACAGATACGCAGTATTTT.

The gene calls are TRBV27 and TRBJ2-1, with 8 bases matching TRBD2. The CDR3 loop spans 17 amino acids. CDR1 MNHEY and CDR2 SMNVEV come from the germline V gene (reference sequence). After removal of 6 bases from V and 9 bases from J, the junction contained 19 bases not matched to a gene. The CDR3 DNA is TGTGCCAGCAGCGGTGAACGGTCGGAGCGGGAGTTGGGTGAGCAGTTCTTC. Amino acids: CASSGERSERELGEQFF.

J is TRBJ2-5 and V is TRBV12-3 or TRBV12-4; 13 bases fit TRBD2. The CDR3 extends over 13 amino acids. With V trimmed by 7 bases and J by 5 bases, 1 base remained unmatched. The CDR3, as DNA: TGTGCCAGCAAACTAGCGGGAGGGGAGACCCAGTACTTC. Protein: CASKLAGGETQYF.

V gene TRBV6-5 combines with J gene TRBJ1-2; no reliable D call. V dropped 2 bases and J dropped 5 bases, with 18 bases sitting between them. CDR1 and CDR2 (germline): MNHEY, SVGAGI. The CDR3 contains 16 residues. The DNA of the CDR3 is TGTGCCAGCAGTTACGGGCTGAACCCCGGGATTTATGGCTACACCTTC. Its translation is CASSYGLNPGIYGYTF.

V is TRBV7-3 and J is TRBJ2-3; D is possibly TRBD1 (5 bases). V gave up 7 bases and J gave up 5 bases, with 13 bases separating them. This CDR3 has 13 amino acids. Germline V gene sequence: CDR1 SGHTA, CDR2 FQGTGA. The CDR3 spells CASTLTQGDTQYF. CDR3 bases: TGTGCCAGCACGTTAACTCAGGGAGATACGCAGTATTTT.

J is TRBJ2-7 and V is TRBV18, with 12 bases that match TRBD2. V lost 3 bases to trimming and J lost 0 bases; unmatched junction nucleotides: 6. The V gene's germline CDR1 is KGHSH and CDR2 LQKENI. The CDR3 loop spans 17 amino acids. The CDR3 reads CASSPGLAGGISYEQYF. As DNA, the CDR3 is TGTGCCAGCTCACCGGGGCTAGCGGGAGGGATCTCCTACGAGCAGTACTTC.

The CDR3, as DNA: TGTGCCAGCAGCATACGGACTAGCGGACCCTACGAGCAGTACTTC. Protein: CASSIRTSGPYEQYF. This chain joins TRBV21-1 and TRBJ2-7; TRBD2 was called by the table and not checked on the DNA. TRBV21-1 is reported as a pseudogene. The CDR3 consists of 15 residues.

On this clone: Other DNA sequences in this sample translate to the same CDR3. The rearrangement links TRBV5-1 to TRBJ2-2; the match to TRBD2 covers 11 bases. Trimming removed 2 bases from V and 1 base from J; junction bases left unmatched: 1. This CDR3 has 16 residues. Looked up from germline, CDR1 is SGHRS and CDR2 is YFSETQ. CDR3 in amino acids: CASSFLAGGNTGELFF. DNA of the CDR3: TGCGCCAGCAGCTTTCTAGCGGGAGGGAACACCGGGGAGCTGTTTTTT.

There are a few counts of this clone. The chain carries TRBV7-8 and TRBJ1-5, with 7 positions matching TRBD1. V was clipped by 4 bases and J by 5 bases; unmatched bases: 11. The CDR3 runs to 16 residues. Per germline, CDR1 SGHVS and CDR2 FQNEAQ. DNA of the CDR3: TGTGCCAGCAGCTCTCGACAGGGCTTGGGTGATCAGCCCCAGCATTTT. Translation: CASSSRQGLGDQPQHF.

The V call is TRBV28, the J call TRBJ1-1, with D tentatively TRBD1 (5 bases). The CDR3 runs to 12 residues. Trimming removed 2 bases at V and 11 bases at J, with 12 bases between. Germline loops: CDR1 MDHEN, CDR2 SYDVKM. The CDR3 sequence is CASSLRGGRAFF. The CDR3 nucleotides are TGTGCCAGCAGTTTAAGGGGAGGTAGGGCTTTCTTT.

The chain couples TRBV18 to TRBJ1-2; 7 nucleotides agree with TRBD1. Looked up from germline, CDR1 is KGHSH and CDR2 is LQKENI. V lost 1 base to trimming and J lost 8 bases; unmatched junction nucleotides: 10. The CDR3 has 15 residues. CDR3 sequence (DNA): TGTGCCAGCTCACCACTGGAGGGGGCGCAACACGGCTACACCTTC. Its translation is CASSPLEGAQHGYTF.

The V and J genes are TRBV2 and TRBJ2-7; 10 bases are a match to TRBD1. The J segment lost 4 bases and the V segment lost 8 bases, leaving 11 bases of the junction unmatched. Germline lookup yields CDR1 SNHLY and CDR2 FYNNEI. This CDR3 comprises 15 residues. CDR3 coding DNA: TGTGCCAGCGCCGCTGGACAGGGGGGGATGTACGAGCAGTACTTC. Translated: CASAAGQGGMYEQYF.

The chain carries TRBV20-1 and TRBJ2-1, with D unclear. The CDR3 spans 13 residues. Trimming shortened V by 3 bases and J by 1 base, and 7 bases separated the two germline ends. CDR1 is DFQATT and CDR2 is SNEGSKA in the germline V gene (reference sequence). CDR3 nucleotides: TGCAGTGCTAGTCGCGTGTCCTACAATGAGCAGTTCTTC. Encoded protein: CSASRVSYNEQFF.

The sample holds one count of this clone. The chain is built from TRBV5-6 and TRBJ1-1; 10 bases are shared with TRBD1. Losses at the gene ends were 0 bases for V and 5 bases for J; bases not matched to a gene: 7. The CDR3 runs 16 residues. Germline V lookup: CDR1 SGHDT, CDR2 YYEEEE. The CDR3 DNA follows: TGTGCCAGCAGCTTGGGACAGGGGGCTGTTGAGACTGAAGCTTTCTTT. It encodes CASSLGQGAVETEAFF.

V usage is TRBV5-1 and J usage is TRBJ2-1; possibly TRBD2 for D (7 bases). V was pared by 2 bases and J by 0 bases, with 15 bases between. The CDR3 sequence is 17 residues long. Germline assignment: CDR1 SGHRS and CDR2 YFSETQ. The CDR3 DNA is TGCGCCAGCAGCTTTCCCGGGGGGCAGGGCTCCTACAATGAGCAGTTCTTC. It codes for CASSFPGGQGSYNEQFF.

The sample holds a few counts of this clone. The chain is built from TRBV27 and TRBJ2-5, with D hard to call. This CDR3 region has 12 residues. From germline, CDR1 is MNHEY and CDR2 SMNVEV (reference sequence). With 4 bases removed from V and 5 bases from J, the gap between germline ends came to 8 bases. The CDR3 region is CASSSRRETQYF. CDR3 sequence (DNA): TGTGCCAGCAGTTCTCGTCGGGAGACCCAGTACTTC.

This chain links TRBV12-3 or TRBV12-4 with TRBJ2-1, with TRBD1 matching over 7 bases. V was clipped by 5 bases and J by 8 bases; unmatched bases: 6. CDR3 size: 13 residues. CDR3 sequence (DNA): TGTGCCAGCAGTCCCTATCAGGGGGATGAGCAGTTCTTC. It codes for CASSPYQGDEQFF.

CDR3 region: CASSRDRVAYEQYF. CDR3 nucleotide sequence: TGTGCCAGCAGCCGGGACAGGGTCGCCTACGAGCAGTACTTC. V gene TRBV5-6 combines with J gene TRBJ2-7, with TRBD1 matching 9 bases. From germline, CDR1 is SGHDT and CDR2 YYEEEE. V shed 4 bases and J 2 bases; nucleotides not matched to a gene: 4. CDR3 length: 14 amino acids.

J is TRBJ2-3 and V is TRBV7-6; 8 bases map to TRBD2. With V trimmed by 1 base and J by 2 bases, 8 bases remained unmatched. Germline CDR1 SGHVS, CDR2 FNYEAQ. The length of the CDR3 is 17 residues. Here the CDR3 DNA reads TGTGCCAGCAGCTTAGAGGGTACTAGCGGTCTCACAGATACGCAGTATTTT. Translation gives CASSLEGTSGLTDTQYF.

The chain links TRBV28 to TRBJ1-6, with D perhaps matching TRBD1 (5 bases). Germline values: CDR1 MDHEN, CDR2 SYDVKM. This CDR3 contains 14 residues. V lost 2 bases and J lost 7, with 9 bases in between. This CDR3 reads CASSLRGSNSPLHF. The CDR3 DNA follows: TGTGCCAGCAGTTTAAGGGGATCAAATTCACCCCTCCACTTT.

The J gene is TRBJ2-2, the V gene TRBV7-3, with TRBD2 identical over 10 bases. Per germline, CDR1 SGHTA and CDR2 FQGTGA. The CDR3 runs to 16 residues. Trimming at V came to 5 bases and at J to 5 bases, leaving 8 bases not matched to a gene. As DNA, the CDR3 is TGTGCCAGCAGCCCTGGGACTAGCGAAATTACCGGGGAGCTGTTTTTT. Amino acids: CASSPGTSEITGELFF. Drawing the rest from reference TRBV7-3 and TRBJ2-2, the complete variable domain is GAGVSQTPSNKVTEKGKYVELRCDPISGHTALYWYRQSLGQGPEFLIYFQGTGAADDSGLPNDRFFAVRPEGSVSTLKIQRTERGDSAVYLCASSPGTSEITGELFFGEGSRLTVL.

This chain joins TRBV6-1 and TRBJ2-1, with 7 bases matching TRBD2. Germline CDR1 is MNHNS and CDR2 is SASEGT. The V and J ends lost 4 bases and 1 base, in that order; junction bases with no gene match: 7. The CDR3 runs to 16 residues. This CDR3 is CASSGLSSGSYNEQFF. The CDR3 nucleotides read TGTGCCAGCAGTGGCCTTTCTAGCGGATCCTACAATGAGCAGTTCTTC.

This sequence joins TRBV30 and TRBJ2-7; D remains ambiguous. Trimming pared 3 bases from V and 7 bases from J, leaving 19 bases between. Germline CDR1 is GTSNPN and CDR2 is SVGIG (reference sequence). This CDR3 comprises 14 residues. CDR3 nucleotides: TGTGCCTGGAGCGCATTACAGAGTCTGCGAGAGCAGTACTTC. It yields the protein CAWSALQSLREQYF.

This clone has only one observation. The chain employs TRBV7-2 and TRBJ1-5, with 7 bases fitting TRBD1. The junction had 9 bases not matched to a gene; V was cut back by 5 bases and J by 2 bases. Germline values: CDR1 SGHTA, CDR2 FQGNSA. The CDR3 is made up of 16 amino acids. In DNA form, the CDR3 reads TGTGCCAGCAGCCCCCACAGGGGAGGTGGCAATCAGCCCCAGCATTTT. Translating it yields CASSPHRGGGNQPQHF.